This TCR beta chain was captured by sequencing in a study of neoadjuvant nivolumab and ipilimumab in lung cancer. The method was immunoSEQ multiplex PCR; TCRdb's version includes in-frame clones alone and lacks a portion of them. The table records some 8,100 clones, about 76% of them present only once. The origin of this receptor is an adult with non-small cell lung cancer. Sequencing used adjacent normal lung tissue, obtained after neoadjuvant nivolumab, alone or with ipilimumab, at or shortly before surgery.

Here the CDR3 DNA reads TGCGCCAGCAGCCAAGACGGCTACGAGCAGTACTTC. Encoded protein: CASSQDGYEQYF. The rearrangement joins TRBV4-1 to TRBJ2-7; D is unclear. Per germline, CDR1 MGHRA and CDR2 YSYEKL. The CDR3 is 12 residues long. V gave up 0 bases and J gave up 3 bases, with 3 bases separating them.